This T cell receptor beta chain is drawn from a study of blood T cell repertoires in COVID-19. Study-wide background: Acute-phase and convalescent COVID-19 samples originated in the United States, Italy and Spain. Sources were T cells, B-cell-depleted T cells, or PBMCs; the material itself was cDNA or gDNA.

CDR1 LNHDA and CDR2 SQIVND come from the germline V gene (reference sequence). The CDR3 covers 16 residues. J was trimmed by 8 bases and V by 5 bases; bases with no gene match: 14. Original methodology: Amplification of reference gene primers was used by the study to estimate nucleated cell counts. The table came from immunoSEQ multiplex PCR; TCRdb's copy has only in-frame clones and leaves some out. V and J calls and clone size are copied from that table; D and trimming were computed from the DNA. The sample has about 220,000 clones; roughly 88% are singletons. The chain recombines TRBV19 with TRBJ2-1, with 8 bases aligning to TRBD2. Sequencing was done on a sample of peripheral blood. This TCR was recovered from a man aged 50 or older with active or convalescent COVID-19. In DNA, the CDR3 is TGTGCCAGTAGTCCGCGACTAGCGAGGGTCCGGGATGAGCAGTTCTTC. It encodes CASSPRLARVRDEQFF.